Listed below are T cell receptor beta chains from one sample, sequenced in a study of CD8+ T cells in alopecia areata. Only in-frame clones appear in the TCRdb table, and some are missing; sequencing was by immunoSEQ multiplex PCR. The table includes more than 95,000 clones, approximately 58% detected once. The sequenced sample consisted of CD4+ T cells sorted from blood. These receptors were collected from a human donor in good health. The CDR3 runs from the conserved cysteine through the conserved F or W. Each record gives: clone size, D gene, J gene, V gene, CDR3 protein, CDR3 DNA. A D gene is named only where the DNA matches it firmly. The size entry is marked missing in some rows and otherwise reads once, few, many or a size class.

>.|TRBD1|TRBJ2-7|TRBV5-6
CASSYLPGQGAHSYEQYF
TGTGCCAGCAGCTACCTACCGGGACAGGGGGCCCATTCCTACGAGCAGTACTTC
>.|.|TRBJ2-6|TRBV27
CASATGVLPGANVLTF
TGTGCCAGCGCGACAGGTGTCCTACCTGGGGCCAACGTCCTGACTTTC
>.|.|TRBJ2-7|TRBV2
CASSGTGKGEQYF
TGTGCCAGCAGTGGTACAGGGAAAGGCGAGCAGTACTTC
>.|.|TRBJ2-7|TRBV7-6
CASSFLRAYEQYF
TGTGCCAGCAGCTTCCTACGGGCCTACGAGCAGTACTTC
>.|.|TRBJ1-2|TRBV4-1
CASSQPGLTYGYTF
TGCGCCAGCAGCCAACCGGGACTGACCTATGGCTACACCTTC
>.|TRBD1|TRBJ2-1|TRBV29-1
CSVDRDRGNEQFF
TGCAGCGTGGACCGGGACAGGGGGAATGAGCAGTTCTTC
>few|.|TRBJ2-7|TRBV15
CATSRDRTNEQYF
TGTGCCACCAGCAGAGATCGGACGAACGAGCAGTACTTC
>.|.|TRBJ1-2|TRBV4-2
CASSQENLNYGYTF
TGTGCCAGCAGCCAAGAAAACCTTAACTATGGCTACACCTTC
>few|.|TRBJ2-5|TRBV6-6
CASSWTGETQYF
TGTGCCAGCAGCTGGACGGGGGAGACCCAGTACTTC
>.|.|TRBJ2-2|TRBV27
CASWRGGPIGELFF
TGTGCCAGCTGGCGGGGTGGGCCTATCGGGGAGCTGTTTTTT
>.|.|TRBJ2-1|TRBV11-2
CASRYQNNEQFF
TGTGCCAGCAGATACCAGAACAATGAGCAGTTCTTC
>.|TRBD1|TRBJ1-1|TRBV10-2
CASVGAGGTMNTEAFF
TGCGCCAGCGTGGGGGCAGGGGGCACCATGAACACTGAAGCTTTCTTT
>.|.|TRBJ1-2|TRBV30
CASGTVPNYGYTF
TGTGCCTCCGGGACTGTACCTAACTATGGCTACACCTTC
>.|.|TRBJ1-1|TRBV29-1
CSVVTGGQALGLAFF
TGCAGCGTTGTTACCGGCGGGCAGGCCCTGGGTTTGGCTTTCTTT
>.|.|TRBJ1-2|TRBV30
CAWSVQGIYGYTF
TGTGCCTGGAGTGTACAGGGTATCTATGGCTACACCTTC
>.|.|TRBJ2-4|TRBV11-2
CASTPTGAKAKNIQYF
TGTGCCAGCACCCCGACAGGCGCCAAAGCCAAAAACATTCAGTACTTC
>.|TRBD1|TRBJ1-1|TRBV5-6
CASSQDRGTEAFF
TGTGCCAGCAGCCAAGACAGGGGCACTGAAGCTTTCTTT
>.|TRBD1|TRBJ1-2|TRBV6-5
CASSPGGAENYGYTF
TGTGCCAGCAGCCCAGGGGGCGCAGAGAACTATGGCTACACCTTC
>.|TRBD2|TRBJ2-5|TRBV6-5
CASSYGGEETQYF
TGTGCCAGCAGTTACGGGGGGGAGGAGACCCAGTACTTC
>few|.|TRBJ2-5|TRBV9
CASSVRDSGLFETQYF
TGTGCCAGCAGCGTCCGGGACTCAGGGCTTTTCGAGACCCAGTACTTC
>.|.|TRBJ1-1|TRBV29-1
CSVDGIDTEAFF
TGCAGCGTTGATGGGATTGACACTGAAGCTTTCTTT
>.|.|TRBJ1-5|TRBV27
CASSPINTPNQPQHF
TGTGCCAGCAGTCCCATAAATACCCCCAATCAGCCCCAGCATTTT
>.|.|TRBJ1-2|TRBV20-1
CSARGVYGYTF
TGCAGTGCCCGGGGGGTCTATGGCTACACCTTC
>.|.|TRBJ2-5|TRBV4-1
CASSQAGGAEETQYF
TGCGCCAGCAGCCAAGCAGGGGGGGCGGAGGAGACCCAGTACTTC
>.|.|TRBJ2-1|TRBV19
CASSDFSGVGLADEQFF
TGTGCCAGTAGTGACTTCTCCGGGGTGGGGCTTGCGGATGAGCAGTTCTTC
>.|.|TRBJ2-7|TRBV5-4
CASSPDAWSSYEQYF
TGTGCCAGCAGCCCTGACGCATGGAGCTCCTACGAGCAGTACTTC
>.|TRBD2|TRBJ2-7|TRBV9
CASSATSGPYEQYF
TGTGCCAGCAGCGCGACTAGCGGTCCCTACGAGCAGTACTTC
>.|.|TRBJ1-6|TRBV30
CAWSAGQNNSPLHF
TGTGCCTGGAGTGCCGGACAGAATAATTCACCCCTCCACTTT
>.|.|TRBJ1-1|TRBV29-1
CSVSLVNTEAFF
TGCAGCGTTTCTTTGGTGAACACTGAAGCTTTCTTT
>.|TRBD1|TRBJ2-7|TRBV29-1
CSVEKTGSSYEQYF
TGCAGCGTTGAAAAGACAGGGAGCTCCTACGAGCAGTACTTC
>.|TRBD1|TRBJ2-1|TRBV13
CASRRGGTGGREQFF
TGTGCCAGCAGACGGGGCGGGACAGGGGGCCGTGAGCAGTTCTTC
>few|.|TRBJ2-6|TRBV4-1
CASSQDGLGVSGANVLTF
TGCGCCAGCAGCCAAGATGGATTAGGGGTCTCTGGGGCCAACGTCCTGACTTTC
>.|.|TRBJ2-7|TRBV15
CATSRDIAQGYEQYF
TGTGCCACCAGCAGAGATATCGCGCAGGGCTACGAGCAGTACTTC
>.|.|TRBJ2-4|TRBV29-1
CSVEVKGLDIQYF
TGCAGCGTTGAGGTGAAGGGTCTGGACATTCAGTACTTC
>.|.|TRBJ1-2|TRBV18
CASSPQEVGALNYGYTF
TGTGCCAGCTCACCACAGGAAGTAGGGGCCCTAAACTATGGCTACACCTTC
>.|.|TRBJ1-4|TRBV9
CASSPKGEATNEKLFF
TGTGCCAGCAGCCCTAAGGGGGAAGCAACTAATGAAAAACTGTTTTTT
>.|.|TRBJ1-6|TRBV5-1
CASSLGEGRVGSPLHF
TGCGCCAGCAGCTTGGGCGAGGGCAGGGTCGGTTCACCCCTCCACTTT
>.|.|TRBJ1-6|TRBV27
CASSFTPRSPLHF
TGTGCCAGCAGTTTTACCCCTCGATCACCCCTCCACTTT
>.|.|TRBJ2-4|TRBV6-5
CASSLGLAHENIQYF
TGTGCCAGCAGTCTTGGACTGGCACACGAAAACATTCAGTACTTC
>few|.|TRBJ1-3|TRBV29-1
CSGVRGNTIYF
TGCAGCGGCGTACGAGGAAACACCATATATTTT
>.|TRBD2|TRBJ2-7|TRBV6-1
CASSDIGTSGAPYEQYF
TGTGCCAGCAGTGATATTGGGACTAGCGGGGCCCCCTACGAGCAGTACTTC
>few|.|TRBJ1-2|TRBV19
CASRRGQANYGYTF
TGTGCCAGTAGACGAGGGCAAGCTAACTATGGCTACACCTTC
>.|.|TRBJ2-5|TRBV4-2
CASSRDRMETQYF
TGTGCCAGCAGCCGGGACCGAATGGAGACCCAGTACTTC
>few|.|TRBJ1-1|TRBV5-1
CASSLEQNTEAFF
TGCGCCAGCAGCTTGGAGCAGAACACTGAAGCTTTCTTT
>.|.|TRBJ2-3|TRBV5-1
CASSYLGGDLSDTQYF
TGCGCCAGCAGCTACCTCGGCGGAGATCTGTCAGATACGCAGTATTTT
>few|TRBD1|TRBJ1-2|TRBV5-6
CASSRYTGEVYGYTF
TGTGCCAGCAGCCGATACACAGGGGAGGTCTATGGCTACACCTTC
>.|TRBD1|TRBJ1-1|TRBV14
CASSQLTGVNTEAFF
TGTGCCAGCAGCCAGCTGACAGGGGTGAACACTGAAGCTTTCTTT
>.|.|TRBJ2-5|TRBV7-9
CASSLALGPLEETQYF
TGTGCCAGCAGCTTAGCGCTGGGACCACTGGAGGAGACCCAGTACTTC
>few|.|TRBJ2-7|TRBV4-1
CASSLEEAAYEQYF
TGCGCCAGCAGCCTCGAGGAAGCAGCCTACGAGCAGTACTTC
>few|TRBD1|TRBJ2-5|TRBV29-1
CSVGGQGPQGETQYF
TGCAGCGTGGGGGGACAGGGGCCCCAGGGAGAGACCCAGTACTTC
>.|TRBD1|TRBJ1-1|TRBV9
CASSVEGRTGAFF
TGTGCCAGCAGCGTAGAAGGACGGACAGGAGCTTTCTTT
>.|.|TRBJ1-5|TRBV30
CAWEPGPRGQPQHF
TGTGCCTGGGAGCCGGGTCCCCGGGGCCAGCCCCAGCATTTT
>.|TRBD1|TRBJ1-2|TRBV5-1
CASSPMAGQGRIGGYTF
TGCGCCAGCAGCCCAATGGCTGGACAGGGACGGATCGGCGGCTACACCTTC
>.|.|TRBJ2-3|TRBV29-1
CSVLLAGGPTQYF
TGCAGCGTTCTACTCGCCGGAGGTCCTACGCAGTATTTT
>once|TRBD2|TRBJ2-1|TRBV5-4
CASSLPSGPYNEQFF
TGTGCCAGCAGTTTGCCTAGCGGCCCCTACAATGAGCAGTTCTTC
>.|.|TRBJ1-5|TRBV27
CASSFRGGLNQPQHF
TGTGCCAGCAGTTTTCGGGGGGGGCTAAATCAGCCCCAGCATTTT
>few|.|TRBJ2-6|TRBV6-6
CASTTRASGANVLTF
TGTGCCAGCACCACACGCGCCTCTGGGGCCAACGTCCTGACTTTC
>.|TRBD1|TRBJ1-1|TRBV5-1
CASSTSTGAVTEAFF
TGCGCCAGCAGCACCTCGACAGGGGCGGTCACTGAAGCTTTCTTT